Listed here are 18 T cell receptor beta chains from one sample, sequenced in a study of Ad26.COV2.S vaccination and SARS-CoV-2 variants. Assay: immunoSEQ multiplex PCR; the TCRdb copy retains only in-frame clones and omits some. The data show 250,000 to 300,000 clones, around 87% seen once. Treatment specified: 15 to 20 received Ad26.COV2.S at low or high dose, single or two shots; roughly five received placebo; per-sample allocation not given. Samples were taken on day 63 after the first vaccine or placebo injection. Specimen: peripheral blood, collected in a trial of Ad26.COV2.S vaccine versus placebo. Source of these receptors: a person aged 18-60 years who received the Ad26.COV2.S COVID-19 vaccine or a placebo.

The chain is built from TRBV6-6 and TRBJ2-1, with D perhaps matching TRBD2 (6 bases). Germline V lookup: CDR1 MNHNY, CDR2 SVGAGI (reference sequence). With 7 bases removed from V and 7 bases from J, the gap between germline ends came to 11 bases. The CDR3 has 12 amino acids. For the CDR3, the DNA is TGTGCCAGCACCCACGGGGGAAATGAGCAGTTCTTC. As protein: CASTHGGNEQFF.

J is TRBJ1-1 and V is TRBV3-1 (or the pseudogene TRBV3-2); no firm D call. The CDR3 consists of 14 residues. Trimming removed 4 bases from V and 0 bases from J, with 9 bases in between. Germline V gene lookup returns CDR1 LGHDT and CDR2 YNNKEL (reference sequence). The CDR3 bases are TGTGCCAGCAGCCGAGGGCATTTGAACACTGAAGCTTTCTTT. This encodes CASSRGHLNTEAFF.

The J gene is TRBJ2-5, the V gene TRBV10-3, with D unresolved. Trimming took 11 bases from V and 1 from J, leaving 5 bases between them. CDR1 ENHRY and CDR2 SYGVKD come from the germline V gene. The CDR3 has 10 residues. The CDR3 spells CAAGQETQYF. CDR3 coding DNA: TGTGCCGCCGGCCAAGAGACCCAGTACTTC.

The chain is built from TRBV2 and TRBJ2-1; D may correspond to TRBD1 or TRBD2 (5 bases each). Trimming removed 8 bases at V and 4 bases at J, with 18 bases between. This CDR3 spans 15 amino acids. The V gene's germline CDR1 is SNHLY and CDR2 FYNNEI. The CDR3 spells CASRLRGGAYNEQFF. CDR3 nucleotides: TGTGCCAGCCGATTGAGGGGTGGAGCTTACAATGAGCAGTTCTTC.

About this clone itself: The identical CDR3 is also encoded by other nucleotide sequences in the sample. V usage is TRBV27 and J usage is TRBJ1-1, with a weak D call TRBD1 (6 bases). Germline CDR1 reads MNHEY; CDR2 reads SMNVEV (reference sequence). V lost 3 bases and J 3 bases, leaving 8 bases between the germline ends. This CDR3 spans 13 amino acids. CDR3 region: CASSFEGDTEAFF. In DNA, the CDR3 is TGTGCCAGCAGTTTTGAGGGGGACACTGAAGCTTTCTTT.

A single count supports this clone. The chain joins TRBV30 to TRBJ1-2; D is unresolved. This CDR3 spans 12 amino acids. In germline, CDR1 is GTSNPN, CDR2 SVGIG (reference sequence). Trimming shortened V by 1 base and J by 5 bases, and 8 bases separated the two germline ends. The CDR3 sequence is CAWSGQAYGYTF. The CDR3 DNA reads TGTGCCTGGAGTGGGCAGGCGTATGGCTACACCTTC.

J is TRBJ2-3 and V is TRBV30, with TRBD2 as a possible D gene (6 bases). V was shortened by 3 bases and J by 0 bases, with 16 bases between the two germline ends. The CDR3 consists of 16 residues. Germline CDR1 is GTSNPN and CDR2 is SVGIG (reference sequence). CDR3 sequence (DNA): TGTGCCTGGAGGGCGGGGACTGGGTCTAGCACAGATACGCAGTATTTT. This translates into CAWRAGTGSSTDTQYF.

The chain is built from TRBV19 and TRBJ2-5; TRBD1 matches 8 bases. The V and J ends lost 4 bases and 4 bases, in that order; junction bases with no gene match: 8. CDR1 LNHDA and CDR2 SQIVND come from the germline V gene (reference sequence). The CDR3 has 15 amino acids. The CDR3 is CASSTWTGWGETQYF. DNA of the CDR3: TGTGCCAGTAGTACGTGGACAGGGTGGGGAGAGACCCAGTACTTC.

The chain uses TRBV7-8 and TRBJ1-3; perhaps TRBD1 as D (5 bases). The germline CDR1 and CDR2 sequences are SGHVS and FQNEAQ. V was cut by 1 base and J by 0 bases, with 16 bases left in between. There are 18 residues in the CDR3. For the CDR3, the DNA is TGTGCCAGCAGCTTAGGTCGGGGGTGGGAGGGCTCTGGAAACACCATATATTTT. The encoded protein is CASSLGRGWEGSGNTIYF.

This chain joins TRBV2 and TRBJ2-6; possibly TRBD2 for D (6 bases). The V gene's germline CDR1 is SNHLY and CDR2 FYNNEI. The CDR3 is made up of 14 amino acids. Trimming took off 4 bases at V and 4 bases at J, with 8 bases between the two ends. CDR3 nucleotide sequence: TGTGCCAGCAGTGCCCGGGAGGGGGCCAACGTCCTGACTTTC. It specifies CASSAREGANVLTF.

This clone has a single count. Distinct nucleotide sequences in the sample also encode this CDR3. This chain links TRBV9 with TRBJ2-1; D may be TRBD2 (6 bases). Germline CDR1 reads SGDLS; CDR2 reads YYNGEE. This CDR3 region has 15 residues. Trimming took off 0 bases at V and 0 bases at J, with 7 bases between the two ends. CDR3: CASSVVGSSYNEQFF. The DNA of the CDR3 is TGTGCCAGCAGCGTAGTCGGGAGCTCCTACAATGAGCAGTTCTTC.

This sequence joins TRBV3-1 (or the pseudogene TRBV3-2) and TRBJ1-2; maybe TRBD1 (5 bases). The germline V gene has CDR1 LGHDT and CDR2 YNNKEL (reference sequence). This CDR3 has 15 amino acids. The V gene lost 0 bases and the J gene lost 0 bases, with 8 bases spanning the gap. This CDR3 reads CASSQDPGANYGYTF. In nucleotides, the CDR3 is TGTGCCAGCAGCCAAGATCCGGGGGCTAACTATGGCTACACCTTC.

This sequence joins TRBV12-3 or TRBV12-4 and TRBJ1-1, with D perhaps TRBD1 (6 bases). There are 13 residues in the CDR3. V was cut by 6 bases and J by 3 bases, with 11 bases left in between. In DNA form, the CDR3 reads TGTGCCAGCAGCAGGGGTCAGGACACTGAAGCTTTCTTT. The encoded protein is CASSRGQDTEAFF.

This clone was picked up a small number of times. The chain employs TRBV19 and TRBJ2-7; 10 bases agree with TRBD1. V lost 5 bases and J lost 4; bases outside the gene matches: 8. The length of the CDR3 is 15 residues. Per germline, CDR1 LNHDA and CDR2 SQIVND (reference sequence). The CDR3 here is CASSVSRDRGYEQYF. The CDR3 coding sequence is TGTGCCAGTAGTGTTAGCCGGGACAGGGGATACGAGCAGTACTTC.

The rearrangement joins TRBV10-3 to TRBJ1-3; D is ambiguous. Germline values: CDR1 ENHRY, CDR2 SYGVKD. Trimming removed 0 bases from V and 0 bases from J, with 9 bases in between. The CDR3 spans 16 residues. The CDR3 protein is CAISESTQRSGNTIYF. The CDR3 nucleotides read TGTGCCATCAGTGAGTCGACGCAGCGCTCTGGAAACACCATATATTTT.

The rearrangement uses TRBV5-1 and TRBJ2-7, with a tentative D call TRBD1 (6 bases). There are 14 residues in the CDR3. V lost 2 bases to trimming and J lost 2 bases, with 11 bases between them. Germline lookup yields CDR1 SGHRS and CDR2 YFSETQ. CDR3 nucleotides: TGCGCCAGCAGCTTCGATACAGGGCCCTACGAGCAGTACTTC. Translated, it gives CASSFDTGPYEQYF.

Only one count was recorded for this clone. The rearrangement links TRBV7-3 to TRBJ1-6, with 7 bases fitting TRBD1. Germline V gene data show CDR1 as SGHTA and CDR2 as FQGTGA. V trimming: 2 bases; J trimming: 10 bases; junction bases outside the gene matches: 8. The CDR3 is 15 amino acids. CDR3 bases: TGTGCCAGCAGCTTACGGGACAGTCCCTACTCACCCCTCCACTTT. Its protein product is CASSLRDSPYSPLHF.

The chain combines TRBV14 with TRBJ2-2; a weak D match, TRBD1 (6 bases). The CDR3 contains 16 residues. Germline CDR1 and CDR2: SGHDN and FVKESK. Trimming stripped 3 bases from V and 1 base from J, with 12 bases between. The DNA of the CDR3 is TGTGCCAGCAGCCAGGCCCAGACAGGGAACACCGGGGAGCTGTTTTTT. Its protein product is CASSQAQTGNTGELFF.